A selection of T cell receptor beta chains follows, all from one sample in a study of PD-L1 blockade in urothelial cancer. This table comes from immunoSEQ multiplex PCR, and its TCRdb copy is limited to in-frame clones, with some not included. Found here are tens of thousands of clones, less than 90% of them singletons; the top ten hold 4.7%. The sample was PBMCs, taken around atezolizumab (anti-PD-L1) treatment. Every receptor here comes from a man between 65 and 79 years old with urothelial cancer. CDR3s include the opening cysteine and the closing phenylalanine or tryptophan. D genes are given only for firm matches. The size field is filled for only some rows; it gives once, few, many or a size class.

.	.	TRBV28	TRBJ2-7	CASSLNRVEQYF	TGTGCCAGCAGTTTAAACAGGGTCGAGCAGTACTTC
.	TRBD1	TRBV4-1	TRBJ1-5	CASSHLQGTLGNQPQHF	TGCGCCAGCAGCCACCTACAGGGGACCCTCGGAAATCAGCCCCAGCATTTT
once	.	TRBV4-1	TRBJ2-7	CASSQEAGGLYEQYF	TGCGCCAGCAGCCAAGAGGCAGGGGGGTTATACGAGCAGTACTTC
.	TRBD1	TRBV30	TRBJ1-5	CAWSDAGGPNQPQHF	TGTGCCTGGAGCGACGCAGGGGGCCCCAATCAGCCCCAGCATTTT
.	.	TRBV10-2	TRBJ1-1	CASSRGGGDTEAFF	TGCGCCAGCTCTCGGGGGGGTGGGGACACTGAAGCTTTCTTT
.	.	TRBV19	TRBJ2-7	CASSKARQSSYEQYF	TGTGCCAGTAGTAAGGCGAGACAGAGCTCCTACGAGCAGTACTTC
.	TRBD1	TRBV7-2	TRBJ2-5	CASSLPTGAGETQYF	TGTGCCAGCAGCTTACCCACAGGGGCCGGAGAGACCCAGTACTTC
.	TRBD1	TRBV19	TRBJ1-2	CASSLVGQGGFGYTF	TGTGCCAGTAGTCTCGTGGGACAGGGAGGATTTGGCTACACCTTC
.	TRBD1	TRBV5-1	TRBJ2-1	CASSLAVGTGATEQFF	TGCGCCAGCAGCTTGGCGGTGGGGACAGGGGCTACTGAGCAGTTCTTC
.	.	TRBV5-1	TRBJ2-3	CASSLGATDTQYF	TGCGCCAGCAGCTTGGGGGCCACAGATACGCAGTATTTT
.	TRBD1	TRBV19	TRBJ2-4	CASSTTGGKAKNIQYF	TGTGCCAGTAGTACGACAGGGGGCAAAGCCAAAAACATTCAGTACTTC
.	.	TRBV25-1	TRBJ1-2	CASSEFDSPKGYTF	TGTGCCAGCAGTGAATTCGACAGCCCGAAGGGCTACACCTTC
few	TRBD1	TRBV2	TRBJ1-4	CASSVTGGATNEKLFF	TGTGCCAGCAGTGTGACAGGGGGAGCAACTAATGAAAAACTGTTTTTT
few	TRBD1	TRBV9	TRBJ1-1	CASSVVRTGEFF	TGTGCCAGCAGCGTAGTGCGGACAGGGGAGTTCTTT
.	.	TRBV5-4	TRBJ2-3	CASSLVSGQGDTQYF	TGTGCCAGCAGCTTGGTGTCAGGCCAGGGGGATACGCAGTATTTT
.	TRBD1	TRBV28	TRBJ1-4	CASGILNRGWDEKLFF	TGTGCCAGCGGAATTCTGAACAGGGGGTGGGATGAAAAACTGTTTTTT
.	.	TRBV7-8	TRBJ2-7	CASSLGQVAEQYF	TGTGCCAGCAGCTTAGGACAGGTCGCCGAGCAGTACTTC
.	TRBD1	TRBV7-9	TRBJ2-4	CASSLGGQGLNIQYF	TGTGCCAGCAGCTTAGGGGGACAGGGGTTGAACATTCAGTACTTC
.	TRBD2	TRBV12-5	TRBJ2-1	CASGFPPGLAGSYNEQFF	TGTGCTAGTGGTTTCCCTCCGGGACTAGCGGGGTCCTACAATGAGCAGTTCTTC
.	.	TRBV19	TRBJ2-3	CASRTTSTDTQYF	TGTGCCAGTAGAACGACTAGCACAGATACGCAGTATTTT
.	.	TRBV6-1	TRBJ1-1	CASRDRSNTEAFF	TGTGCCAGCAGGGACAGATCGAACACTGAAGCTTTCTTT
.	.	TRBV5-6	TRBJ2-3	CASSLLQGKLADTQYF	TGTGCCAGCAGCTTGCTGCAGGGAAAACTCGCAGATACGCAGTATTTT
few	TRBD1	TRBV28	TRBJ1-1	CASRRSRGRTEAFF	TGTGCCAGCAGGCGATCCAGGGGGCGTACTGAAGCTTTCTTT
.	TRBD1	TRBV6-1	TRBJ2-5	CASSGLGTGRGETQYF	TGTGCCAGCAGTGGACTAGGGACAGGCCGAGGAGAGACCCAGTACTTC
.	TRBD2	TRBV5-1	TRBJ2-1	CASSFGLAGISYNEQFF	TGCGCCAGCAGCTTTGGACTAGCGGGAATATCCTACAATGAGCAGTTCTTC
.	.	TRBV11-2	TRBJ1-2	CASSLQEGVYGYTF	TGTGCCAGCAGCTTACAAGAGGGAGTCTATGGCTACACCTTC
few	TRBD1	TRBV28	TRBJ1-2	CASSYWAGGDYGYTF	TGTGCCAGCAGTTATTGGGCAGGGGGCGACTATGGCTACACCTTC
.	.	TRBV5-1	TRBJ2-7	CASSLKGHQGEQYF	TGCGCCAGCAGCTTGAAGGGACACCAAGGCGAGCAGTACTTC
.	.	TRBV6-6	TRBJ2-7	CASSAPGHGEQYF	TGTGCCAGCAGTGCTCCGGGACACGGCGAGCAGTACTTC
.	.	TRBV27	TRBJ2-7	CASSPRTASYEQYF	TGTGCCAGCAGTCCCCGGACAGCGTCCTACGAGCAGTACTTC
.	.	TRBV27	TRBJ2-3	CASRGLSPADTQYF	TGTGCCAGCCGGGGACTCAGCCCCGCAGATACGCAGTATTTT
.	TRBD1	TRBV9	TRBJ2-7	CASSGQGYEQYF	TGTGCCAGCAGCGGACAGGGCTACGAGCAGTACTTC
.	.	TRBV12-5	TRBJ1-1	CASGYGQMNTEAFF	TGTGCTAGTGGTTACGGACAGATGAACACTGAAGCTTTCTTT
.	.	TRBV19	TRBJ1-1	CASTAQVNTEAFF	TGTGCCAGTACCGCACAAGTTAACACTGAAGCTTTCTTT
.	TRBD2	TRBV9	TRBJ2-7	CASSPRKGTSGSYEQYF	TGTGCCAGCAGCCCCAGGAAGGGGACTAGCGGTTCCTACGAGCAGTACTTC
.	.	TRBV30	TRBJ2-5	CAWSVVLGGTQYF	TGTGCCTGGAGTGTAGTCCTCGGCGGGACCCAGTACTTC
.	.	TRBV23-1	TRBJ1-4	CASSGRLSEKLFF	TGCGCCAGCAGTGGTAGACTAAGTGAAAAACTGTTTTTT
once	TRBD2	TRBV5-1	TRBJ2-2	CASSLTSGQNTGELFF	TGCGCCAGCAGCCTAACTAGCGGGCAGAACACCGGGGAGCTGTTTTTT
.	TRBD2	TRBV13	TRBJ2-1	CASSLGSGRAHNEQFF	TGTGCCAGCAGCTTAGGGAGCGGGAGGGCCCACAATGAGCAGTTCTTC
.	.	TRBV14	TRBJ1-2	CASNSVGGFPRGYTF	TGTGCCAGCAACTCTGTGGGGGGTTTCCCCCGCGGCTACACCTTC
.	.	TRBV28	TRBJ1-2	CASSLRLVGGYTF	TGTGCCAGCAGTTTAAGACTGGTAGGTGGCTACACCTTC
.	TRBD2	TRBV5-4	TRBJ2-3	CASSLAGREGRDTQYF	TGTGCCAGCAGCTTGGCGGGGAGGGAGGGCCGAGATACGCAGTATTTT
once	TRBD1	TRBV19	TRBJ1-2	CATKRTGVNYGYTF	TGTGCCACCAAAAGGACAGGGGTGAACTATGGCTACACCTTC
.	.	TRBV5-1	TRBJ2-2	CASSPLGDTGELFF	TGCGCCAGCAGCCCGTTAGGGGACACCGGGGAGCTGTTTTTT
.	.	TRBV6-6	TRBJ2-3	CASSPGTSTDTQYF	TGTGCCAGCAGTCCCGGGACTAGCACAGATACGCAGTATTTT
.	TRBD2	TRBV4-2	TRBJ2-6	CASSQAASGISGANVLTF	TGTGCCAGCAGCCAAGCGGCTAGCGGGATCTCTGGGGCCAACGTCCTGACTTTC
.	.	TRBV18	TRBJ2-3	CASSPPVGGGTDTQYF	TGTGCCAGCTCACCACCTGTAGGGGGAGGGACAGATACGCAGTATTTT
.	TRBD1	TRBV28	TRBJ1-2	CASSRDRELNYGYTF	TGTGCCAGCTCCCGGGACAGAGAGCTTAACTATGGCTACACCTTC
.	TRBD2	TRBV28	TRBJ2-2	CASSSWTSGTNTGELFF	TGTGCCAGCAGTTCCTGGACTAGCGGAACGAACACCGGGGAGCTGTTTTTT
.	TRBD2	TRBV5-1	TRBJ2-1	CASSLGREYEQFF	TGCGCCAGCAGTCTGGGGCGGGAGTATGAGCAGTTCTTC
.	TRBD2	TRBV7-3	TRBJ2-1	CASSSGLAGADEQFF	TGTGCCAGCAGCTCGGGACTAGCGGGAGCGGATGAGCAGTTCTTC
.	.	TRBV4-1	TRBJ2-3	CASSQLPSGTDTQYF	TGCGCCAGCAGCCAGCTCCCTAGCGGCACAGATACGCAGTATTTT
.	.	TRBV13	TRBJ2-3	CASSSLASSTDTQYF	TGTGCCAGCAGCTCCCTAGCGTCTAGCACAGATACGCAGTATTTT
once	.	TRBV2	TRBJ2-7	CASSLGQTTGEQYF	TGTGCCAGCAGTCTAGGACAAACCACCGGTGAGCAGTACTTC